Listed here is a single T cell receptor beta chain. Its antigen remains unknown. The data were obtained in a study of CD8 T cells in Susac syndrome. Study overall: Treatment at blood withdrawal was none, corticosteroids, or intravenous immunoglobulin alone in Susac syndrome patients. Study results and caveats: Clonal expansion of CD8+ cells in Susac peaked in TEMRA cells (and in active patients). The total CD8+ repertoires contained approximately 15 Susac-specific public clones, and the CD8+ TEMRA repertoires contained about five.

V lost 0 bases and J 6 bases, leaving 6 bases between the germline ends. The CDR3 runs 13 residues. Per germline, CDR1 LNHNV and CDR2 YYDKDF (reference sequence). RNA amounts of roughly 0.5 to 1 ug underwent reverse transcription with random hexamers. A single record per CDR3 protein comes from TCRdb applying MiXCR to the immunoSEQ multiplex PCR reads. The table shows under 85,000 distinct CDR3 sequences, with around 94% occurring only once. The receptor's source is a human donor with Susac syndrome. Sequencing used CD8+ T cells from PBMCs. The genes are TRBV15 and TRBJ1-5; D not certain. This CDR3 reads CATSRDESQPQHF. In DNA, the CDR3 is TGTGCCACCAGCAGAGATGAGTCTCAGCCCCAGCATTTT.